In this sample, the clone carrying this T cell receptor (beta chain) turned up many times. Its target is not known. The time point: newly diagnosed GD, antithyroid drugs for less than 3 months. Scientists built the TCR library using RNA that was extracted from PBMCs. V lost 6 bases and J lost 7; bases outside the gene matches: 0. Germline assignment: CDR1 MDHEN and CDR2 SYDVKM. CDR3 length equals 13 residues. These data are taken from a study of regulatory T cells in long-lasting Graves disease. Study findings and constraints: Relative to new patients (roughly 900), persistent patients exhibited greater sharing of public clonotypes (more than 2,500).

Arm-PCR of CDR3 regions and iRepertoire HTBI primers were the basis on which TCR beta libraries were built. TCRdb re-called the multiplex PCR reads through MiXCR, storing one row per CDR3 protein. The sample contains 380,000 or so distinct CDR3 sequences, 15% to 20% of which appear only once. This sample also appeared in a second study, on T cells in Graves' hyperthyroidism and ophthalmopathy.

The chain couples TRBV28 to TRBJ1-4; the match to TRBD1 covers 12 bases. This TCR was sampled from a young woman with Graves disease. Sequenced material: peripheral blood mononuclear cells (PBMCs), taken at new diagnosis, from a patient treated with antithyroid drugs. This CDR3 is CASRGQGAEKLFF. The CDR3 region has the DNA TGTGCCAGCAGGGGACAGGGGGCTGAAAAACTGTTTTTT.